This T cell receptor beta chain was identified in a study of naive and memory T cell subsets. The beta constant-region primer was an equimolar mix of two oligonucleotides covering TRBC1 and TRBC2. TCRdb re-called the UMI-ligation and nested PCR reads with MiXCR, one entry per CDR3 protein. The table includes some 87,000 distinct CDR3 sequences, 7% to 7.5% detected once. This clonotype was found a few times. The CDR3 covers 12 residues. Germline-derived CDR1 and CDR2 are ENHRY and SYGVKD. V was cut by 5 bases and J by 4 bases, with 9 bases left in between. The sample consisted of central memory CD4+ T cells from blood. The rearrangement uses TRBV10-3 and TRBJ2-7, with a possible D match to TRBD1 (6 bases). This TCR was sampled from a human donor in good health. Here the CDR3 reads CAISLQGYEQYF. CDR3 bases: TGTGCCATCAGTCTACAGGGATACGAGCAGTACTTC.